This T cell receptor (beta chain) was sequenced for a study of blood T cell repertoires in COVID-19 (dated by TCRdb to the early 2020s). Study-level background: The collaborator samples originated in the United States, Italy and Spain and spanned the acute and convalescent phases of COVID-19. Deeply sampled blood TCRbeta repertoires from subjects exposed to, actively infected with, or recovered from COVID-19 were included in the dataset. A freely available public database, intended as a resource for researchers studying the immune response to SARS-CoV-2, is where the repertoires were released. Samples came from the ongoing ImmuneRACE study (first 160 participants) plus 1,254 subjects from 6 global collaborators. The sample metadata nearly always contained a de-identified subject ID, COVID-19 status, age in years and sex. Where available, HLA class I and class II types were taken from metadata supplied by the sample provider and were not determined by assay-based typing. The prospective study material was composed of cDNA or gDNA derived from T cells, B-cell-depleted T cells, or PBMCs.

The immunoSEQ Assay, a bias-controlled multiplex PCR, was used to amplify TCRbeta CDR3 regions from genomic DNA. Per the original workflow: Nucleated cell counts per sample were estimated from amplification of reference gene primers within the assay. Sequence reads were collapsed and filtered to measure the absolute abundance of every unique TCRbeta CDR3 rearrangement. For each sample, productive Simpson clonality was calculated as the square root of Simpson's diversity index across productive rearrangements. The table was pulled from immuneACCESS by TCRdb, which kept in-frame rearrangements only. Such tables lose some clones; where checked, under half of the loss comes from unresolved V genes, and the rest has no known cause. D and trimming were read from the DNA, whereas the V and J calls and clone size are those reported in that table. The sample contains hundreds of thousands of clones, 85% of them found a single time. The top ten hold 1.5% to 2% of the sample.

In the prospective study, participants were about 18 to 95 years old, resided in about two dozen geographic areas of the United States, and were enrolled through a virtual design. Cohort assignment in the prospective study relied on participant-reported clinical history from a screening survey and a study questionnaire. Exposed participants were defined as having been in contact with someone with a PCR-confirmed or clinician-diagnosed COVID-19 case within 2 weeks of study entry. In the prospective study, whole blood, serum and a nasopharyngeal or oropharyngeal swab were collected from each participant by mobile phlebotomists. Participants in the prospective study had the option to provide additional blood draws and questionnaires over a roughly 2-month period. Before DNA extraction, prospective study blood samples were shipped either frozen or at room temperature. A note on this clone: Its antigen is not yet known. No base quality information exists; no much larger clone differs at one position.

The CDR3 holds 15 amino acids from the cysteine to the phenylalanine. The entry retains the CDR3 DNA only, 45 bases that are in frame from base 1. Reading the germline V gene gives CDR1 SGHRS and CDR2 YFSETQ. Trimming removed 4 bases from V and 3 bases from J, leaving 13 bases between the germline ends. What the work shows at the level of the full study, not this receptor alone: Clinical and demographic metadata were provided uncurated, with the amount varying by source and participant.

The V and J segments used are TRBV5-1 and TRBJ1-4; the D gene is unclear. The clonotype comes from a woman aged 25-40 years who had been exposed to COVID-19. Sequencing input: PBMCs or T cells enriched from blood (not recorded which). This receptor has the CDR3 CASSASAPSNEKLFF. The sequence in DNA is TGCGCCAGCAGCGCCAGTGCACCGTCTAATGAAAAACTGTTTTTT.